The 9 T cell receptor beta chains presented below share a single source sample, sequenced in a study of OX40 agonist ivuxolimab in advanced cancers. The repertoire was sequenced with immunoSEQ multiplex PCR; TCRdb's copy has only in-frame clones and lacks some. The table lists 65,000 to 100,000 clones, about 85% of them singletons. This specimen was CD4+ or CD8+ T cells sorted from blood, taken in a trial of the OX40 agonist ivuxolimab. The receptors stem from an adult with an advanced solid tumor such as melanoma, head and neck, liver or kidney cancer.

The J gene is TRBJ1-4, the V gene TRBV4-1, with D perhaps TRBD1 (5 bases). V gave up 4 bases and J gave up 7 bases, with 10 bases separating them. This CDR3 is 13 amino acids long. Per germline, CDR1 MGHRA and CDR2 YSYEKL. CDR3 loop: CASSPGGVEKLFF. The DNA of the CDR3 is TGCGCCAGCAGCCCCGGGGGGGTTGAAAAACTGTTTTTT.

The V and J genes are TRBV27 and TRBJ2-1; 8 bases match TRBD2. Per the germline V gene, CDR1 is MNHEY and CDR2 is SMNVEV (reference sequence). This CDR3 contains 15 residues. V gave up 5 bases and J gave up 4 bases; unmatched junction bases: 7. CDR3 protein: CASSKAGAWYNEQFF. DNA of the CDR3: TGTGCCAGCAGTAAAGCGGGAGCGTGGTACAATGAGCAGTTCTTC.

This clone appeared a few times. The V and J genes are TRBV19 and TRBJ1-2; 8 nucleotides line up with TRBD1. CDR3 length: 12 amino acids. The trim removed 8 bases at V and 4 bases at J, leaving 3 bases unmatched. CDR1 and CDR2 from the germline V gene are LNHDA and SQIVND (reference sequence). The CDR3 sequence is CASLDRGYGYTF. The CDR3 DNA is TGTGCCAGTCTCGACAGGGGCTATGGCTACACCTTC.

The chain uses TRBV19 and TRBJ1-5; TRBD1 matches at 9 bases. Germline V gives CDR1 LNHDA, CDR2 SQIVND (reference sequence). The CDR3 has 14 amino acids. Trimming cost V 4 bases and J 7 bases; bases outside gene matches: 5. The DNA of the CDR3 is TGTGCCAGTAGTACACAGGGGGCGTACCAGCCCCAGCATTTT. Translating it yields CASSTQGAYQPQHF.

The V call is TRBV6-1, the J call TRBJ1-5, with 7 bases identical to TRBD1. This CDR3 is 15 amino acids long. Germline loops: CDR1 MNHNS, CDR2 SASEGT. Unmatched junction bases numbered 10, after V lost 4 bases and J lost 7 bases. The CDR3 nucleotides are TGTGCCAGCAGTGCTACTGCAGGGGGGGGGCAGCCCCAGCATTTT. This codes for CASSATAGGGQPQHF.

On this clone: The same CDR3 is also encoded by other DNA sequences in this sample. This chain uses TRBV9 with TRBJ2-2, with D hard to call. In germline, CDR1 is SGDLS, CDR2 YYNGEE. The V end lost 2 bases, the J end lost 3 bases, and 8 bases lay between the germline ends. The CDR3 has 14 amino acids. The CDR3 coding sequence is TGTGCCAGCAGCGTTGGTGGTTACACCGGGGAGCTGTTTTTT. Translation gives CASSVGGYTGELFF.

V usage is TRBV5-1 and J usage is TRBJ2-1; 9 bases fit TRBD2. V was clipped by 5 bases and J by 2 bases; unmatched bases: 8. This CDR3 is 16 amino acids long. Germline assignment: CDR1 SGHRS and CDR2 YFSETQ. The CDR3 here is CASSPMTSGAYNEQFF. Written as DNA, the CDR3 is TGCGCCAGCAGTCCCATGACTAGCGGAGCCTACAATGAGCAGTTCTTC.

The chain carries TRBV11-3 and TRBJ2-3, with a weak D call TRBD2 (5 bases). This CDR3 has 17 amino acids. CDR1 is SGHNT, CDR2 YENEEA, per germline. Trimming took off 2 bases at V and 8 bases at J, with 23 bases between the two ends. The CDR3 here is CASSLIQDAGLIGTQYF. Here the CDR3 DNA reads TGTGCCAGCAGCTTAATTCAGGACGCGGGTCTGATTGGTACGCAGTATTTT.

This sequence joins TRBV6-6 and TRBJ1-1; a possible D gene is TRBD1 (5 bases). V was cut by 6 bases and J by 7 bases, with 18 bases left in between. Germline V CDR1 and CDR2: MNHNY, SVGAGI (reference sequence). This CDR3 region has 14 residues. In DNA, the CDR3 is TGTGCCAGCAGATCCTCGGGACGGATGATTGAAGCTTTCTTT. Translation gives CASRSSGRMIEAFF.